Listed below are T cell receptor beta chains from one sample, sequenced in a study of blood T cell repertoires in COVID-19. Repertoires were generated with immunoSEQ multiplex PCR, while TCRdb's copy carries only in-frame clones and drops some. The sample has approximately 400,000 clones; more than 75% are singletons. The sequencing input was peripheral blood. The receptors shown here come from a human donor with acute or convalescent COVID-19. The donor label of this sample is uncertain. Each CDR3 is given without its conserved first and last residue. Fields, in order: J gene, V gene, CDR3 protein.

TRBJ2-7 | TRBV27 | ASSPLSAGTYEQY
TRBJ2-1 | TRBV27 | ASSFEGTSFNEQF
TRBJ2-7 | TRBV28 | ASSGGDRGYYEQY
TRBJ1-1 | TRBV2 | ASTRQPMNTEAF
TRBJ2-7 | TRBV4-1 | ASSQGDSGGYEQY
TRBJ1-5 | TRBV19 | ASSIPGIRQPQH
TRBJ2-1 | TRBV19 | ASRFHSVNEQF
TRBJ1-4 | TRBV5-1 | ASSPVAGPGGEKLF
TRBJ2-6 | TRBV3-1/TRBV3-2 | ASRGFRGGRSSGANVLT
TRBJ2-1 | TRBV6-5 | ASSYHESSYNEQF
TRBJ2-1 | TRBV5-1 | ASSSGQGKQF
TRBJ2-2 | TRBV9 | ASSDIAVTGELF
TRBJ2-2 | TRBV4-2 | ASSQDGGGTNTGELF
TRBJ1-1 | TRBV6-5 | ASSYSRDSMNTEAF
TRBJ2-3 | TRBV2 | ASSERDSRRADTQY
TRBJ1-2 | TRBV20-1 | SASNRPTYGYT
TRBJ1-5 | TRBV27 | ASSLRTGKNQPQH
TRBJ2-7 | TRBV5-5 | ASSPTSGISYEQY
TRBJ1-2 | TRBV18 | ASSPLSDRGGDYGYT
TRBJ1-1 | TRBV6-5 | ASRRQDEAF
TRBJ2-7 | TRBV11-2 | ASSQPRTSGSGEQY
TRBJ1-5 | TRBV7-9 | ASSRDKDRASQPQH
TRBJ1-2 | TRBV2 | ASSERGYGYT
TRBJ2-7 | TRBV5-1 | ASRLDSVPSYEQY
TRBJ2-7 | TRBV18 | ASSHLQREAGNEQY
TRBJ2-5 | TRBV11-2 | ASSLGWTSGAQETQY
TRBJ1-5 | TRBV15 | ATSRSDRGLGNQPQH
TRBJ2-7 | TRBV2 | ASSDALGVAGASSYEQY
TRBJ1-6 | TRBV9 | ASSVSGSGNSPLH
TRBJ1-3 | TRBV7-9 | ASSKGQAASGNTIY
TRBJ2-3 | TRBV2 | ASRSGFGTSGRDGTDTQY
TRBJ2-1 | TRBV14 | ASSPTGAGTHVF
TRBJ2-3 | TRBV9 | ASSVSGGFTDTQY
TRBJ2-3 | TRBV6-5 | ASSYRGSGSTQY
TRBJ1-1 | TRBV2 | ASRRTGQGNTEAF
TRBJ2-5 | TRBV9 | ASSVEAGGRSQY
TRBJ2-7 | TRBV19 | ASSMRASGEQY
TRBJ1-2 | TRBV30 | AWSVQVTHT
TRBJ2-7 | TRBV21-1 | ASSKEGTDLYEQY
TRBJ1-5 | TRBV18 | ASSRSDRKNQPQH
TRBJ2-7 | TRBV11-2 | ASSLVIGTGAYEQY